This T cell receptor beta chain emerged from a study of vaccination and CD4 T cells after COVID-19. For the study at large: Cells were stimulated with overlapping spike peptides from SARS-CoV-2, HCoV-NL63, HCoV-OC43 and HCoV-229E. Controls had a CEFX pool, an HIV-1 Nef pool, or no peptide added.

V was clipped by 4 bases and J by 2 bases; unmatched bases: 6. CDR3 size: 15 residues. The germline V gene has CDR1 SGDLS and CDR2 YYNGEE. At the Johns Hopkins FTIC core, DNA taken from cultured CD4+ T cells was sequenced by way of the Oncomine TCR Beta short-read assay. Genomic DNA from cultured CD4+ T cells was extracted. TCRdb redid the calling of the PCR reads with MiXCR, one entry per CDR3 protein. The sample yields approximately 9,000 distinct CDR3 sequences, under 40% seen once. To note about this clonotype: The antigen remains unidentified.

Treatment meaning: 10-day PBMC culture with coronavirus spike peptide pools or control peptides (ViraFEST assay). Investigators obtained the unexposed donor's CD4+ T cells before the COVID-19 pandemic (2011-2018). The culture of two million PBMCs per well included approximately 10 IU/ml IL-2 and about 10 ug/ml peptide pools. Four cold-coronavirus spikes, along with SARS-CoV-2 S/N, were used to probe unexposed-donor CD4+ T cells, cells permitting. This TCR was recovered from a human donor in good health. The rearrangement uses TRBV9 and TRBJ1-2; 9 bases map to TRBD1. Specimen: CD4+ T cells from blood, cultured in vitro. The CDR3 DNA reads TGTGCCAGCAGCACAAGGACAGGGGAAAACTATGGCTACACCTTC. Protein product: CASSTRTGENYGYTF.